Listed below are T cell receptor beta chains from one sample, sequenced in a study of blood T cell repertoires in COVID-19. The data were produced by immunoSEQ multiplex PCR, yet TCRdb's version contains in-frame clones alone and is incomplete. The table lists fewer than 400,000 clones, 90% of them singletons. Sequenced sample: PBMCs or T cells enriched from blood (not recorded which). Source of these receptors: a woman between 25 and 40 years old who had been exposed to COVID-19. Each CDR3 is given with its conserved first and last residue. A D gene is named only where the DNA matches it firmly. A clone size is listed for some rows: how often the clone was seen (once, few, many), or a class if it is expanded.

j_call | v_call | clone_size | d_call | cdr3_nt | cdr3_aa
TRBJ2-7 | TRBV29-1 | NA | NA | TGCAGCGTTGGGGATGTGCAAAGGGGGACGGCGTCCTACGAGCAGTACTTC | CSVGDVQRGTASYEQYF
TRBJ1-2 | TRBV19 | once | NA | TGTGCCAGTAGTGTGGTCGGCGGCTATGGCTACACCTTC | CASSVVGGYGYTF
TRBJ1-1 | TRBV25-1 | NA | NA | TGTGCCAGCAGTGCCGCAGGTCGACAGATCTACACTGAAGCTTTCTTT | CASSAAGRQIYTEAFF
TRBJ1-1 | TRBV6-2/TRBV6-3 | NA | NA | TGTGCCAGCAGTTTGTCGGAGGGGATCCGGGCTTTCTTT | CASSLSEGIRAFF
TRBJ2-7 | TRBV27 | NA | TRBD2 | TGTGCCAGCAGACTAGCGGGGGCCGCCTACGAGCAGTACTTC | CASRLAGAAYEQYF
TRBJ2-5 | TRBV13 | NA | NA | TGTGCCAGCAGCTTATCAGGGTCAGAGACCCAGTACTTC | CASSLSGSETQYF
TRBJ1-1 | TRBV7-9 | NA | TRBD1 | TGTGCCAGCACCCAGGGGGCTAGTGGTGAAGCTTTCTTT | CASTQGASGEAFF
TRBJ1-3 | TRBV3-1/TRBV3-2 | NA | NA | TGTGCCAGCCGGGGGTCGGTTGGAAACACCATATATTTT | CASRGSVGNTIYF
TRBJ2-2 | TRBV7-9 | NA | NA | TGTGCCAGCAGTAGTATCCCCGTCACCGGGGAGCTGTTTTTT | CASSSIPVTGELFF
TRBJ2-7 | TRBV30 | NA | TRBD1 | TGTGCCCAAAAGGGACAGGAGTTCTACGAGCAGTACTTC | CAQKGQEFYEQYF
TRBJ1-1 | TRBV5-1 | NA | TRBD1 | TGCGCCAGCAGGGGACAGGGTGATACTGAAGCTTTCTTT | CASRGQGDTEAFF
TRBJ1-6 | TRBV20-1 | NA | NA | TGCAGTGCTAGTTTACAGAATAATTCACCCCTCCACTTT | CSASLQNNSPLHF
TRBJ2-7 | TRBV25-1 | NA | TRBD1 | TGTGCCAGCAGTGAAGGACAGGGCCCGAACTACGAGCAGTACTTC | CASSEGQGPNYEQYF
TRBJ2-7 | TRBV7-9 | many | NA | TGTGCCAGCAGCTTAGATGCGACAGGAGACTACGAGCAGTACTTC | CASSLDATGDYEQYF
TRBJ1-4 | TRBV3-1/TRBV3-2 | once | NA | TGTGCCAGCAGAGGACAAAGGAACTATAATGAAAAACTGTTTTTT | CASRGQRNYNEKLFF
TRBJ2-5 | TRBV5-4 | NA | TRBD2 | TGTGCCAGCAGCCCCGGGACTAGCGGGGGGGGATTTTCGGAGACCCAGTACTTC | CASSPGTSGGGFSETQYF
TRBJ2-5 | TRBV20-1 | NA | NA | TGCAGTGCAAGCTTTTCGGAGACCCAGTACTTC | CSASFSETQYF
TRBJ2-7 | TRBV4-1 | NA | TRBD2 | TGCGCCAGCAGCTCTAGCGGGGGAACCTACGAGCAGTACTTC | CASSSSGGTYEQYF
TRBJ2-7 | TRBV7-2 | once | TRBD2 | TGTGCCAGCAGTTTGGCTAGCGGGAGTTACGAGCAGTACTTC | CASSLASGSYEQYF
TRBJ2-2 | TRBV7-9 | NA | TRBD2 | TGTGCCAGCAGCTTCCTTGCGGCGGGGGGTTTTACCGGGGAGCTGTTTTTT | CASSFLAAGGFTGELFF
TRBJ1-1 | TRBV9 | few | TRBD1 | TGTGCCAGCAGCGTGACAGGGTCGAACACTGAAGCTTTCTTT | CASSVTGSNTEAFF
TRBJ1-4 | TRBV7-9 | once | TRBD1 | TGTGCCAGCAGCAAGACAGGGTGGGAGGAAAAACTGTTTTTT | CASSKTGWEEKLFF
TRBJ2-7 | TRBV19 | NA | NA | TGTGCCAGTAGTCCACCCCGACAGTTCCACGAGCAGTACTTC | CASSPPRQFHEQYF
TRBJ2-7 | TRBV5-1 | NA | TRBD2 | TGCGCCAGCAGCTCACTAGCGGGGGGGCCGGGATCCTACGAGCAGTACTTC | CASSSLAGGPGSYEQYF
TRBJ2-3 | TRBV3-1/TRBV3-2 | NA | TRBD2 | TGTGCCAGCAGCCAAGTGAAGGCTAGCGGGGGGATGACAGATACGCAGTATTTT | CASSQVKASGGMTDTQYF
TRBJ1-4 | TRBV7-6 | once | TRBD1 | TGTGCCAGCAGCGCGCACAGGGGGCATCTTGAAAAACTGTTTTTT | CASSAHRGHLEKLFF
TRBJ1-6 | TRBV7-3 | NA | NA | TGTGCCAGCAGCTTAAAGGGGGGGTTGACACCCCTCCACTTT | CASSLKGGLTPLHF
TRBJ1-4 | TRBV2 | few | TRBD1 | TGTGCCAGCATGGACAGGGCCGATGAAAAACTGTTTTTT | CASMDRADEKLFF
TRBJ2-2 | TRBV4-1 | NA | NA | TGCGCCAGCAGCCAGCTCGAGGGTGGTGCCGGGGAGCTGTTTTTT | CASSQLEGGAGELFF
TRBJ2-7 | TRBV7-6 | NA | NA | TGTGCCAGCAGCTTAGAGGCCACAGGTCAAATCACCTACGAGCAGTACTTC | CASSLEATGQITYEQYF
TRBJ1-3 | TRBV11-2 | NA | NA | TGTGCCAGCAGCTTAGTCTCCAGGGCTGGAAACACCATATATTTT | CASSLVSRAGNTIYF
TRBJ2-1 | TRBV7-9 | once | TRBD1 | TGTGCCAGCACTAGCCGGGACAGGGGTAGGAATGAGCAGTTCTTC | CASTSRDRGRNEQFF
TRBJ2-7 | TRBV5-6 | few | NA | TGTGCCAGCAGCTTTCCACAGAGATACGAGCAGTACTTC | CASSFPQRYEQYF
TRBJ1-2 | TRBV15 | NA | NA | TGTGCCACGGCAGCGGGGTTAGATGGCTACACCTTC | CATAAGLDGYTF
TRBJ1-6 | TRBV6-5 | NA | NA | TGTGCCAGCAAACAGGGACCTAATTCACCCCTCCACTTT | CASKQGPNSPLHF
TRBJ1-1 | TRBV5-1 | NA | TRBD1 | TGCGCCAGCAGCTCTACAGGGGGAGGGTACACTGAAGCTTTCTTT | CASSSTGGGYTEAFF
TRBJ1-4 | TRBV5-1 | NA | NA | TGCGCCAGCAGCCCCTACACGGGGAGTGAAAAACTGTTTTTT | CASSPYTGSEKLFF
TRBJ2-2 | TRBV5-6 | NA | TRBD2 | TGTGCCAGCAGCCGCCCCGTAAGCGGGGGAGACACCGGGGAGCTGTTTTTT | CASSRPVSGGDTGELFF
TRBJ2-7 | TRBV19 | NA | NA | TGTGCCAGTAGTAACGGTTACGAGCAGTACTTC | CASSNGYEQYF
TRBJ2-2 | TRBV9 | NA | NA | TGTGCCAGCAGCGCATCGTCGGGGGTCCGGAACACCGGGGAGCTGTTTTTT | CASSASSGVRNTGELFF
TRBJ2-7 | TRBV2 | few | NA | TGTGCCAGCAGTGGCGTCGGCGGCTACGAGCAGTACTTC | CASSGVGGYEQYF
TRBJ1-6 | TRBV11-2 | few | TRBD1 | TGTGCCAGCAGTTTCGGCGGGTCAGGGGGTAATTCACCCCTCCACTTT | CASSFGGSGGNSPLHF
TRBJ2-6 | TRBV9 | once | NA | TGTGCCAGCAGCCTCAGGGGTTCTGGGGCCAACGTCCTGACTTTC | CASSLRGSGANVLTF
TRBJ2-3 | TRBV2 | NA | TRBD1 | TGTGCCAGCAGCCGCCAGGGACAGCCAGATACGCAGTATTTT | CASSRQGQPDTQYF
TRBJ2-3 | TRBV4-1 | NA | NA | TGCGCCAGCAGCCAAGTGGGGGGAAGGCGCATTACAGCTCGGGGAACGCAGTATTTT | CASSQVGGRRITARGTQYF